This entry lists 23 T cell receptor beta chains sequenced from one sample in a study of blood T cell repertoires in COVID-19. Sequencing was performed with immunoSEQ multiplex PCR; in TCRdb, only in-frame clones are kept and a portion is missing. The sample contains about 170,000 clones, roughly nine tenths of which appear only once. Specimen: peripheral blood. The receptors derive from a man aged 60 to 75 with acute or convalescent COVID-19.

The chain carries TRBV6-4 and TRBJ1-6; D remains ambiguous. V gave up 0 bases and J gave up 7 bases, with 10 bases separating them. Germline assignment: CDR1 MRHNA and CDR2 SNTAGT. CDR3 length equals 15 residues. The CDR3 bases are TGTGCCAGCAGTGACTCCGGGATTGGCAATTCACCCCTCCACTTT. The encoded protein is CASSDSGIGNSPLHF.

The chain employs TRBV10-2 and TRBJ1-1; D might be TRBD1 (5 bases). Trimming took 0 bases from V and 3 from J, leaving 14 bases between them. The CDR3 spans 16 residues. Germline CDR1 WSHSY, CDR2 SAAADI. The CDR3 protein is CASSESTGGIYTEAFF. As DNA, the CDR3 is TGCGCCAGCAGTGAGTCGACCGGGGGTATTTACACTGAAGCTTTCTTT.

J is TRBJ2-1 and V is TRBV5-1; TRBD2 matches at 9 bases. Germline CDR1 and CDR2: SGHRS and YFSETQ. The V segment lost 0 bases and the J segment 6 bases; nucleotides outside the gene matches: 4. CDR3 length: 15 residues. The CDR3 DNA is TGCGCCAGCAGCTTGGCCCTAGCGGGGCCCAATGAGCAGTTCTTC. Its protein product is CASSLALAGPNEQFF. Based on the CDR3 plus reference TRBV5-1 and TRBJ2-1, the full variable domain is KAGVTQTPRYLIKTRGQQVTLSCSPISGHRSVSWYQQTPGQGLQFLFEYFSETQRNKGNFPGRFSGRQFSNSRSEMNVSTLELGDSALYLCASSLALAGPNEQFFGPGTRLTVL.

V usage is TRBV1 and J usage is TRBJ1-1; the table calls TRBD1, which could not be checked here. TRBV1 is a pseudogene. The length of the CDR3 is 13 residues. The DNA for the CDR3 is TGCACCAGCTTGTCGGAAAAGGGGACTGAAGCTTTCTTT. It specifies CTSLSEKGTEAFF.

The rearrangement joins TRBV3-1 (or the pseudogene TRBV3-2) to TRBJ1-1; D is perhaps TRBD1 (6 bases). Germline CDR1 reads LGHDT; CDR2 reads YNNKEL (reference sequence). The CDR3 runs to 14 residues. Trimming pared 1 base from V and 5 bases from J, leaving 11 bases between. The CDR3 sequence is CASSQVAGETEAFF. The CDR3, as DNA: TGTGCCAGCAGCCAAGTGGCAGGGGAGACTGAAGCTTTCTTT.

This chain connects TRBV29-1 to TRBJ1-2; tentatively, D is TRBD1 (5 bases). V was pared by 3 bases and J by 6 bases, with 14 bases between. The CDR3 consists of 13 residues. CDR1 is SQVTM, CDR2 ANQGSEA, per germline. The CDR3 DNA sequence: TGCAGCGTTGATTCTAGGGGCGGGGATGGCTACACCTTC. This gives the protein CSVDSRGGDGYTF.

The genes are TRBV7-2 and TRBJ2-7; D might be TRBD1 (6 bases). V gave up 1 base and J gave up 0 bases, with 7 bases separating them. The CDR3 length is 14 residues. CDR1 and CDR2 (germline): SGHTA, FQGNSA. The CDR3 reads CASSLDRDSYEQYF. The DNA of the CDR3 is TGTGCCAGCAGCTTAGACAGGGACTCCTACGAGCAGTACTTC.

The V and J genes are TRBV24-1 and TRBJ1-2; no clear D gene. Germline lookup yields CDR1 KGHDR and CDR2 SFDVKD. V lost 5 bases, J lost 8 bases, and 17 bases lay in between. This CDR3 contains 14 residues. Written as DNA, the CDR3 is TGTGCCACCAGTGCGGCAGAGGCGGGAGGGGGCTACACCTTC. Translated: CATSAAEAGGGYTF.

The chain couples TRBV30 to TRBJ1-5; D is unclear. Looked up from germline, CDR1 is GTSNPN and CDR2 is SVGIG (reference sequence). With 2 bases removed from V and 7 bases from J, the gap between germline ends came to 12 bases. CDR3 size: 13 residues. CDR3 sequence (DNA): TGTGCCTGGAGTAAGGGTGGAGGACAGCCCCAGCATTTT. Translating gives CAWSKGGGQPQHF.

This chain joins TRBV6-1 and TRBJ1-2, with 8 bases that match TRBD1. Germline V CDR1 and CDR2: MNHNS, SASEGT. CDR3 size: 17 residues. After removal of 2 bases from V and 0 bases from J, the junction contained 8 bases not matched to a gene. Here the CDR3 DNA reads TGTGCCAGCAGTGAAAACGGGGGACAGGTTCCTAACTATGGCTACACCTTC. It translates to CASSENGGQVPNYGYTF.

The chain recombines TRBV19 with TRBJ2-3; D possibly corresponds to TRBD2 (6 bases). Germline CDR1 reads LNHDA; CDR2 reads SQIVND (reference sequence). The CDR3 contains 13 residues. V lost 9 bases and J 3 bases, leaving 13 bases between the germline ends. Written as DNA, the CDR3 is TGTGCCAGCTCCTCGGGGGAGACAGATACGCAGTATTTT. Amino acids: CASSSGETDTQYF.

This chain uses TRBV27 with TRBJ2-1; 13 bases match TRBD2. The CDR3 spans 19 residues. V trimming: 4 bases; J trimming: 2 bases; junction bases outside the gene matches: 11. Looked up from germline, CDR1 is MNHEY and CDR2 is SMNVEV (reference sequence). In nucleotides, the CDR3 is TGTGCCAGCAGTTCACGCTCCACTAGCGGGAGGGCCCCCTACAATGAGCAGTTCTTC. It is translated as CASSSRSTSGRAPYNEQFF.

The chain carries TRBV7-7 and TRBJ2-1, with D perhaps TRBD1 (5 bases). Germline V gives CDR1 SSHAT, CDR2 FNYEAQ (reference sequence). Deletions cut 4 bases from V and 3 bases from J, with 7 bases between. The CDR3 is 13 residues long. The CDR3 DNA is TGTGCCAGCAGCTCCGACAGCTACAATGAGCAGTTCTTC. This encodes CASSSDSYNEQFF.

The V and J genes are TRBV11-2 and TRBJ1-6; the D is unclear. V was pared by 8 bases and J by 8 bases, with 10 bases between. The CDR3 totals 12 residues. Germline assignment: CDR1 SGHAT and CDR2 FQNNGV. CDR3 in amino acids: CASSYPHSPLHF. The CDR3 region has the DNA TGTGCCAGCTCCTACCCGCATTCACCCCTCCACTTT.

This chain connects TRBV10-3 to TRBJ1-2; D remains unclear. Trimming pared 0 bases from V and 8 bases from J, leaving 10 bases between. CDR1 and CDR2 (germline): ENHRY, SYGVKD. This CDR3 is 13 amino acids long. CDR3 protein: CAISESNSGGYTF. The CDR3 bases are TGTGCCATCAGTGAGTCGAACAGTGGCGGCTACACCTTC.

The chain links TRBV5-5 to TRBJ1-1; no clear D. V lost 0 bases, J lost 0 bases, and 9 bases lay in between. This CDR3 has 15 residues. Germline V lookup: CDR1 SGHKS, CDR2 YYEKEE (reference sequence). The CDR3: CASSLGSGMNTEAFF. In DNA form, the CDR3 reads TGTGCCAGCAGCTTGGGGTCGGGAATGAACACTGAAGCTTTCTTT.

The V and J genes are TRBV7-2 and TRBJ2-5, with a possible D match to TRBD2 (6 bases). V shed 3 bases and J shed 2 bases, with 10 bases lying between them. The CDR3 totals 14 residues. Germline CDR1 is SGHTA and CDR2 is FQGNSA. The CDR3: CASSFGGLQETQYF. The CDR3 DNA reads TGTGCCAGCAGCTTCGGGGGATTGCAAGAGACCCAGTACTTC.

The V and J genes are TRBV4-1 and TRBJ2-7; 8 bases agree with TRBD2. The length of the CDR3 is 16 residues. Germline V gene data show CDR1 as MGHRA and CDR2 as YSYEKL. Germline trimming cut 4 bases from V and 2 bases from J; bases unmatched to any gene: 10. The CDR3 DNA sequence: TGCGCCAGCAGCCTATTTAGCGGGGTTGGGGCCTACGAGCAGTACTTC. This encodes CASSLFSGVGAYEQYF.

The V and J genes are TRBV30 and TRBJ2-1; D remains ambiguous. Trimming shortened V by 3 bases and J by 7 bases, and 13 bases separated the two germline ends. There are 13 residues in the CDR3. Germline V CDR1 and CDR2: GTSNPN, SVGIG (reference sequence). CDR3 sequence: CAWSPVPGNEQFF. In DNA, the CDR3 is TGTGCCTGGAGCCCGGTCCCCGGGAATGAGCAGTTCTTC.

The chain employs TRBV5-1 and TRBJ2-5; unclear D gene. CDR1 is SGHRS, CDR2 YFSETQ, per germline. The CDR3 is 11 amino acids. V was clipped by 4 bases and J by 5 bases, with 6 bases between them. CDR3 in amino acids: CASSSAETQYF. CDR3 sequence (DNA): TGCGCCAGCAGCAGCGCCGAGACCCAGTACTTC.

The gene calls are TRBV30 and TRBJ2-1, with a possible D match to TRBD1 (6 bases). Germline V gene sequence: CDR1 GTSNPN, CDR2 SVGIG (reference sequence). The CDR3 has 13 residues. V lost 4 bases, J lost 6 bases, and 13 bases lay in between. CDR3 nucleotide sequence: TGTGCCTGGACCAGCATAGGGGGCAATGAGCAGTTCTTC. Translating gives CAWTSIGGNEQFF.

The chain combines TRBV3-1 (or the pseudogene TRBV3-2) with TRBJ2-7; TRBD1 is a possible D gene (5 bases). CDR3 size: 13 residues. Germline CDR1 and CDR2: LGHDT and YNNKEL (reference sequence). Deletions cut 5 bases from V and 6 bases from J, with 14 bases between. The CDR3, as DNA: TGTGCCAGCAGCTCCAGCGATACAGGCGAGCAGTACTTC. Amino acid sequence: CASSSSDTGEQYF.

In its sample, this clone was seen once. The V and J genes are TRBV5-5 and TRBJ2-3; no reliable D call. Germline lookup yields CDR1 SGHKS and CDR2 YYEKEE (reference sequence). This CDR3 region has 14 residues. Trimming removed 0 bases from V and 2 bases from J, with 7 bases in between. The CDR3 sequence: CASSLDSYTDTQYF. The CDR3 coding sequence is TGTGCCAGCAGCTTGGACTCATACACAGATACGCAGTATTTT.